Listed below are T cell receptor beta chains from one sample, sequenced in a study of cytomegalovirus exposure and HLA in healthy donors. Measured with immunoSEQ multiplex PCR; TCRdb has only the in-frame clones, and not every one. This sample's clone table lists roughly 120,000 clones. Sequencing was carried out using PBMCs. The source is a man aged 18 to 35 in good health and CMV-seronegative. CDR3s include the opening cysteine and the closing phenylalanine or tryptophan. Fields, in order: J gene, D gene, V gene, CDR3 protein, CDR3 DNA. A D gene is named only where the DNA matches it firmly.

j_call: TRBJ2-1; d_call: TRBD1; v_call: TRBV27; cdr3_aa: CASSFSRDRARPYNEQFF; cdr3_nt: TGTGCCAGCAGTTTTTCTAGGGACAGGGCACGGCCCTACAATGAGCAGTTCTTC
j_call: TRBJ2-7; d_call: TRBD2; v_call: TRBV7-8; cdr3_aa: CASSWLAGYEQYF; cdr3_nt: TGTGCCAGCAGCTGGCTAGCGGGATACGAGCAGTACTTC
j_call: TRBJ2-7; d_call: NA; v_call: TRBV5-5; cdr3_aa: CASSLAVHEQYF; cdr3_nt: TGTGCCAGCAGCTTGGCGGTACACGAGCAGTACTTC
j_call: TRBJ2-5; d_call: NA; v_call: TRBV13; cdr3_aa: CASSSRGPETQYF; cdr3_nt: TGTGCCAGCAGCTCCAGGGGTCCAGAGACCCAGTACTTC
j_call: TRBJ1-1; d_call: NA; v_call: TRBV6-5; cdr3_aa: CASSYVAHRSRRMF; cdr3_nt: TGTGCCAGCAGTTACGTAGCGCACAGATCCCGGAGGATGTTT
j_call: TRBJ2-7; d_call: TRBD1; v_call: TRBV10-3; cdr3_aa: CAISTTRDRFSEQYF; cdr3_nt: TGTGCCATCAGTACTACGCGGGACAGGTTCAGCGAGCAGTACTTC
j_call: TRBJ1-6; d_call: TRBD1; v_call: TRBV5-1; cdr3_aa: CASSLEQGAPNSPLHF; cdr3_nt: TGCGCCAGCAGCTTGGAACAGGGGGCCCCGAATTCACCCCTCCACTTT
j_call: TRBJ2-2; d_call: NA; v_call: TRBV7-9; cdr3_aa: CASTGQGGSGELFF; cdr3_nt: TGTGCCAGCACCGGACAGGGAGGGAGCGGGGAGCTGTTTTTT
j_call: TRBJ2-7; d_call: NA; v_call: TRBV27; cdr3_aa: CASSLGLYEQYF; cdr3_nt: TGTGCCAGCAGCCTGGGGCTCTACGAGCAGTACTTC
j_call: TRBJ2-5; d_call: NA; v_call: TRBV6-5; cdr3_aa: CASSYSNGGQETQYF; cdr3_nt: TGTGCCAGCAGTTACTCGAACGGGGGTCAAGAGACCCAGTACTTC